This is a list of T cell receptor beta chains from one sample in a study of long-term antiretroviral therapy in people with HIV. The method was immunoSEQ multiplex PCR; TCRdb's version includes in-frame clones alone and lacks a portion of them. The sample records some 30,000 clones, approximately 94% being singletons. The sequenced sample was unsorted PBMCs, obtained just over 7.3 years after starting antiretroviral therapy. These receptors originate from a man aged 50-60 years with HIV. Both conserved end residues are part of each CDR3. The D gene is left open where the match is weak. The listing skips clone size in some rows; elsewhere it reads once, few, many or a size class.

J: TRBJ2-7; size: -; V: TRBV14; D: -; CDR3: CASSQDSGLLREQYF; DNA: TGTGCCAGCAGCCAAGATAGCGGACTACTCAGGGAGCAGTACTTC
J: TRBJ1-3; size: -; V: TRBV9; D: -; CDR3: CASSVGGTSGNTIYF; DNA: TGTGCCAGCAGCGTAGGGGGTACCTCTGGAAACACCATATATTTT
J: TRBJ2-1; size: -; V: TRBV11-3; D: -; CDR3: CASSLQTSRVNEQFF; DNA: TGTGCCAGCAGCTTGCAAACTAGTAGGGTGAATGAGCAGTTCTTC
J: TRBJ2-3; size: -; V: TRBV7-9; D: TRBD1; CDR3: CASSLATGGGTDTQYF; DNA: TGTGCCAGCAGCTTAGCCACAGGGGGCGGAACAGATACGCAGTATTTT
J: TRBJ1-2; size: -; V: TRBV2; D: -; CDR3: CASSADSWGYTF; DNA: TGTGCCAGCAGTGCAGACTCCTGGGGCTACACCTTC
J: TRBJ2-5; size: once; V: TRBV7-9; D: -; CDR3: CASSLAGAQETQYF; DNA: TGTGCCAGCAGCTTAGCCGGGGCCCAAGAGACCCAGTACTTC
J: TRBJ2-3; size: -; V: TRBV5-1; D: -; CDR3: CASSPGTHSSTDTQYF; DNA: TGCGCCAGCAGCCCCGGGACTCACTCTAGCACAGATACGCAGTATTTT
J: TRBJ2-5; size: -; V: TRBV29-1; D: TRBD2; CDR3: CSVEESGGETQYF; DNA: TGCAGCGTTGAAGAGTCGGGGGGAGAGACCCAGTACTTC
J: TRBJ1-2; size: -; V: TRBV6-5; D: -; CDR3: CASSYQGKNTF; DNA: TGTGCCAGCAGTTACCAGGGGAAAAACACCTTC
J: TRBJ1-1; size: once; V: TRBV21-1; D: -; CDR3: CASSGAGRQNTEAFF; DNA: TGTGCCAGCAGCGGCGCGGGGAGGCAGAACACTGAAGCTTTCTTT
J: TRBJ2-7; size: -; V: TRBV10-1; D: TRBD1; CDR3: CASSAHRDRGRYEQYF; DNA: TGCGCCAGCAGCGCCCACCGGGACAGGGGGCGGTACGAGCAGTACTTC
J: TRBJ1-1; size: -; V: TRBV5-1; D: -; CDR3: CASSRDDFPAFF; DNA: TGCGCCAGCAGCCGGGACGACTTTCCGGCTTTCTTT
J: TRBJ2-2; size: -; V: TRBV15; D: TRBD1; CDR3: CATSRDGTGEGTGELFF; DNA: TGTGCCACCAGCAGAGATGGGACAGGGGAAGGGACCGGGGAGCTGTTTTTT
J: TRBJ2-2; size: -; V: TRBV19; D: -; CDR3: CASSLTGAQDTGELFF; DNA: TGTGCCAGTAGTCTGACGGGGGCGCAGGACACCGGGGAGCTGTTTTTT
J: TRBJ2-7; size: -; V: TRBV5-6; D: -; CDR3: CASSLVSSYEQYF; DNA: TGTGCCAGCAGCTTGGTGAGCTCCTACGAGCAGTACTTC
J: TRBJ2-7; size: -; V: TRBV23-1; D: -; CDR3: CARVTESYEQYF; DNA: TGCGCCAGGGTCACCGAGTCCTACGAGCAGTACTTC
J: TRBJ1-1; size: -; V: TRBV9; D: -; CDR3: CASSLGSNTEAFF; DNA: TGTGCCAGCAGCCTCGGGAGCAACACTGAAGCTTTCTTT
J: TRBJ2-7; size: -; V: TRBV5-6; D: -; CDR3: CASSLNQKYYEQYF; DNA: TGTGCCAGCAGCTTAAATCAGAAATACTACGAGCAGTACTTC
J: TRBJ2-2; size: -; V: TRBV5-1; D: TRBD1; CDR3: CASSWDRQNTGELFF; DNA: TGCGCCAGCAGCTGGGACAGACAGAACACCGGGGAGCTGTTTTTT
J: TRBJ2-2; size: -; V: TRBV11-2; D: -; CDR3: CASSLASYNTGELFF; DNA: TGTGCCAGCAGCTTAGCTTCCTATAACACCGGGGAGCTGTTTTTT
J: TRBJ1-3; size: once; V: TRBV4-1; D: -; CDR3: CASSQNLGNTIYF; DNA: TGCGCCAGCAGCCAGAATCTTGGAAACACCATATATTTT
J: TRBJ1-6; size: -; V: TRBV9; D: -; CDR3: CASSVGEQGSYNSPLHF; DNA: TGTGCCAGCAGCGTAGGAGAACAGGGCTCCTATAATTCACCCCTCCACTTT
J: TRBJ2-2; size: -; V: TRBV10-3; D: TRBD1; CDR3: CAISLTGVGTGELFF; DNA: TGTGCCATCAGCCTTACAGGGGTTGGCACCGGGGAGCTGTTTTTT
J: TRBJ2-1; size: once; V: TRBV27; D: -; CDR3: CASSLGWGQSSYNEQFF; DNA: TGTGCCAGCAGTTTAGGTTGGGGGCAGAGCTCCTACAATGAGCAGTTCTTC
J: TRBJ1-4; size: -; V: TRBV11-2; D: -; CDR3: CASSSLESVKLFF; DNA: TGTGCCAGCAGCTCCCTTGAGAGCGTAAAACTGTTTTTT
J: TRBJ2-4; size: -; V: TRBV5-4; D: -; CDR3: CASSLEENIQYF; DNA: TGTGCCAGCAGCTTGGAGGAAAACATTCAGTACTTC
J: TRBJ1-6; size: -; V: TRBV30; D: TRBD1; CDR3: CACQIPGQNSPLHF; DNA: TGTGCCTGCCAAATACCGGGACAGAATTCACCCCTCCACTTT